The clone carrying this T cell receptor beta chain was counted ten times or more. Its antigen is as yet unknown. As the template, RNA transcripts were used to amplify TCR beta CDR3 regions. The library came from an HTBI-primed first-round RT-PCR and a second-round multiplex PCR. TCRdb ran MiXCR on the multiplex PCR reads and lists one entry per CDR3 protein. The data hold over a million distinct CDR3 sequences, with about 35% observed a single time. This sample stems from a study of Graves' ophthalmopathy and Graves' hyperthyroidism. Study-wide results and caveats: The authors also found most expanded thyroid clonotypes above 0.001 frequency in blood.

V was trimmed by 6 bases and J by 7 bases, leaving 19 bases between them. The CDR3 covers 15 residues. Germline V gene sequence: CDR1 SNHLY, CDR2 FYNNEI. Sequences were obtained from peripheral blood or thyroid tissue (not recorded which). The source of this sequence is an adult man with Graves' hyperthyroidism. This chain uses TRBV2 with TRBJ1-5; no reliable D call. Here the CDR3 reads CASSVTYWMGQPQHF. The CDR3 nucleotides are TGTGCCAGCAGCGTAACATATTGGATGGGGCAGCCCCAGCATTTT.